A selection of T cell receptor beta chains follows, all from one sample in a study of cytomegalovirus exposure and HLA in healthy donors. Method: immunoSEQ multiplex PCR; TCRdb's copy keeps in-frame clones and lacks some. The table includes 84,000 or so clones, 77% detected once. The sequencing input was PBMCs. The origin of the receptors is a man aged 30 to 45 in good health and CMV-seronegative. The CDR3 runs from the conserved cysteine through the conserved F or W. D genes are given only for firm matches. Clone size is given for some rows only: seen once, a few or many times, or a class if the clone is expanded.

V	J	size	D	DNA	CDR3
TRBV30	TRBJ2-7	-	TRBD1	TGTGCCTGGACACAGGCCGGGACAGTGAACTACGAGCAGTACTTC	CAWTQAGTVNYEQYF
TRBV5-4	TRBJ2-3	-	TRBD2	TGTGCCAGCAGCTTGTCTAGCGGGGATACGCAGTATTTT	CASSLSSGDTQYF
TRBV18	TRBJ1-2	-	-	TGTGCCAGCTCACCAGACCACAAGGGGATGGATGGCTACACCTTC	CASSPDHKGMDGYTF
TRBV28	TRBJ2-7	-	TRBD1	TGTGCCAGCAGTTTAGTACTGGACAGGCCCAGCTCCTACGAGCAGTACTTC	CASSLVLDRPSSYEQYF
TRBV7-8	TRBJ2-3	once	TRBD2	TGTGCCAGCAGCAAGGGACTAGCGGGGAGCACAGATACGCAGTATTTT	CASSKGLAGSTDTQYF
TRBV10-3	TRBJ2-5	-	TRBD1	TGTGCCTCCTCTGGGGGGACAGGGTTAGAAGAGACCCAGTACTTC	CASSGGTGLEETQYF
TRBV27	TRBJ1-2	-	-	TGTGCCAGCAGTTTACAGGGGAGGGATGGCTACACCTTC	CASSLQGRDGYTF
TRBV5-6	TRBJ2-7	-	-	TGTGCCAGCAGCTCCGGCCCGACACCGACCTACGAGCAGTACTTC	CASSSGPTPTYEQYF
TRBV7-6	TRBJ1-3	-	-	TGTGCCAGCAGCTTAGCGTCAGGAAACACCATATATTTT	CASSLASGNTIYF
TRBV5-4	TRBJ2-3	-	-	TGTGCCAGCAGCTTCGGGTCGACAGATACGCAGTATTTT	CASSFGSTDTQYF
TRBV4-1	TRBJ1-3	-	-	TGCGCCAGCAGCCAGATGCATCTCCGGGGGATCGGAAACACCATATATTTT	CASSQMHLRGIGNTIYF
TRBV28	TRBJ2-7	-	TRBD1	TGTGCCAGCAGTTCCGGGACAGGTACCTACGAGCAGTACTTC	CASSSGTGTYEQYF
TRBV7-2	TRBJ2-7	-	-	TGTGCCAGCAGCTACAGACAGAGCTACGAGCAGTACTTC	CASSYRQSYEQYF
TRBV5-1	TRBJ2-1	-	-	TGCGCCAGCAGCCGCAACTCGGGGGCGGGGGATGCCTACAATGAGCAGTTCTTC	CASSRNSGAGDAYNEQFF
TRBV5-1	TRBJ2-4	-	-	TGCGCCAGCAGCCCTAGAGGACAGAGGAACATTCAGTACTTC	CASSPRGQRNIQYF
TRBV30	TRBJ2-1	-	-	TGTGCCTGGAGTTGGGAGGATGAGCAGTTCTTC	CAWSWEDEQFF
TRBV6-5	TRBJ2-1	-	TRBD2	TGTGCCAGCAGTGGCCAGCGGGGGCACAATGAGCAGTTCTTC	CASSGQRGHNEQFF